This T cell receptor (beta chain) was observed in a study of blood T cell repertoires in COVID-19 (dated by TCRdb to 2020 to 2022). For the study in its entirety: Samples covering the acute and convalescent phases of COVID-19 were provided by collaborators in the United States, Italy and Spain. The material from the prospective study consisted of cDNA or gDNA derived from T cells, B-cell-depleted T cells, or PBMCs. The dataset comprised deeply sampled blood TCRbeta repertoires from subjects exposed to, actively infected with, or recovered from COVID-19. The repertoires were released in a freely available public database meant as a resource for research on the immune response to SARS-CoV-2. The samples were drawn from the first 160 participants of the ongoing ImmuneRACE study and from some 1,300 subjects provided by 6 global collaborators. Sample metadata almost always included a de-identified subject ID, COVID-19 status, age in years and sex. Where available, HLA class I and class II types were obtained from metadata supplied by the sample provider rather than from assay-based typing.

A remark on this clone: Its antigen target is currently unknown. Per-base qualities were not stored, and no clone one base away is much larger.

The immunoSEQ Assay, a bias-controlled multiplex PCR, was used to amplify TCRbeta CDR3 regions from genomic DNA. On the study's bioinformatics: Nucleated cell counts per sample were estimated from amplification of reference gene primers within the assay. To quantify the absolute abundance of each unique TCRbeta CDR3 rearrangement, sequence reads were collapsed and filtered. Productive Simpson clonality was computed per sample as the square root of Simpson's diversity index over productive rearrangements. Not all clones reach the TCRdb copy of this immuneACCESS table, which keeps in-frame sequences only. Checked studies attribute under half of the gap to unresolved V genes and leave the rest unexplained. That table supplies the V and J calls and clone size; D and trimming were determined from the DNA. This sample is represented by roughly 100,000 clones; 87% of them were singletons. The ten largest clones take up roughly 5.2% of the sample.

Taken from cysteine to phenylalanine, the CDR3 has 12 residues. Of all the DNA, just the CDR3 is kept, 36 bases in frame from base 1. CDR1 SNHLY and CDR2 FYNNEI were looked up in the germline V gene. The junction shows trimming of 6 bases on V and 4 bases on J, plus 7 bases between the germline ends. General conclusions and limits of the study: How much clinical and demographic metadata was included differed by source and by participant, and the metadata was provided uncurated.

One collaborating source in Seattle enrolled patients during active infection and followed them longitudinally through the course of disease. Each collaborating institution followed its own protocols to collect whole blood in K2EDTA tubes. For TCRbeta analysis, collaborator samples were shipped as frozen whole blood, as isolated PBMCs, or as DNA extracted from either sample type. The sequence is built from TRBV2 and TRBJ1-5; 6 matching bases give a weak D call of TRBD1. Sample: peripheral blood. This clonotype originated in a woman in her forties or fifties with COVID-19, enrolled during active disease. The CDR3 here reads CASRQGNQPQHF. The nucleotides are TGTGCCAGCAGGCAGGGGAATCAGCCCCAGCATTTT.